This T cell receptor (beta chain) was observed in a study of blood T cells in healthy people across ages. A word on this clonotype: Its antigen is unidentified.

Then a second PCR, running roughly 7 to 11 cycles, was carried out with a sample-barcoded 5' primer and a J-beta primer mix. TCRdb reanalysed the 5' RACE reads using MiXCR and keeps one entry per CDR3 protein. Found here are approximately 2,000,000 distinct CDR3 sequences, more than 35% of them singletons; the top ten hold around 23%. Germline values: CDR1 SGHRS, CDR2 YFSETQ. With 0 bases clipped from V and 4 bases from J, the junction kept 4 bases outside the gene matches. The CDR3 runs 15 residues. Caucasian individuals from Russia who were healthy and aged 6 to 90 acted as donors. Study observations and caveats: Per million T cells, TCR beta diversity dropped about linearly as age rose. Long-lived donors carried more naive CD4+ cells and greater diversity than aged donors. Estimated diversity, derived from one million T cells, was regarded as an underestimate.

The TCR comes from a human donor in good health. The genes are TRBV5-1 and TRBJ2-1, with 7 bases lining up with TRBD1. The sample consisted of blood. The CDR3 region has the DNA TGCGCCAGCAGCTTGGCTCCGGGACAGTACAATGAGCAGTTCTTC. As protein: CASSLAPGQYNEQFF.